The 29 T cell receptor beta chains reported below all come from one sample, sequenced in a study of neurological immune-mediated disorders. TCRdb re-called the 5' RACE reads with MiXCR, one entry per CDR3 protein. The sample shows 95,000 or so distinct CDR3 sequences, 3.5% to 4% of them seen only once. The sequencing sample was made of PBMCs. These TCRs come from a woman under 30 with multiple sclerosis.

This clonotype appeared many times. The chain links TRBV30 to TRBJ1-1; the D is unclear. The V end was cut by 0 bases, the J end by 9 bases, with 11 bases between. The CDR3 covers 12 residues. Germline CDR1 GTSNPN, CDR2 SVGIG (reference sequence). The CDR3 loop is CAWSVRERKAFF. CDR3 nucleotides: TGTGCCTGGAGTGTACGAGAAAGGAAAGCTTTCTTT.

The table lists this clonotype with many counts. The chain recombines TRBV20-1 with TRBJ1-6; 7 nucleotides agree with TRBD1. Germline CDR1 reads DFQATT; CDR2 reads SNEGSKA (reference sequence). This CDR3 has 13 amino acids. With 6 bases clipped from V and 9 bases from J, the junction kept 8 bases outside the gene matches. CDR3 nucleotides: TGCAGTGCCAATTCAGGGGGAGGTTCACCCCTCCACTTT. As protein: CSANSGGGSPLHF.

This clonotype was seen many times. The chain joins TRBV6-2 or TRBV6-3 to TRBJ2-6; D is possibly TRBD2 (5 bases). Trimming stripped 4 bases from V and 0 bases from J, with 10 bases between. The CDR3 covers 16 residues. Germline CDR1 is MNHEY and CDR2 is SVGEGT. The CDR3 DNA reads TGTGCCAGCAGTTGGGATGAGGGCTCTGGGGCCAACGTCCTGACTTTC. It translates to CASSWDEGSGANVLTF.

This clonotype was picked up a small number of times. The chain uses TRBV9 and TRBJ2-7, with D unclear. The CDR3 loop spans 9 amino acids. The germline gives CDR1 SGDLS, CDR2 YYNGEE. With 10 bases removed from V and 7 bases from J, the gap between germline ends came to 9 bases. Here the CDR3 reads CAALREQYF. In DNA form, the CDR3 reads TGTGCCGCCCTTCGGGAGCAGTACTTC.

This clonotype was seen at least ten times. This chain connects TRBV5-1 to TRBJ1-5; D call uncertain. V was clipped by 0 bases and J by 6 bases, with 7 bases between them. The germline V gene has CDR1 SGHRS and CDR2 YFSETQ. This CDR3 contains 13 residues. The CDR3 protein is CASSLGEAQPQHF. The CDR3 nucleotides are TGCGCCAGCAGCTTGGGGGAGGCTCAGCCCCAGCATTTT.

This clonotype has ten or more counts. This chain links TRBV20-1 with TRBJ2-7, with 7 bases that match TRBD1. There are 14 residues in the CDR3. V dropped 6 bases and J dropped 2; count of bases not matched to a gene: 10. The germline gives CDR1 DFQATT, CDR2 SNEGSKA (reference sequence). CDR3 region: CSAATGTDPYEQYF. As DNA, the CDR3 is TGCAGTGCCGCGACCGGGACAGACCCCTACGAGCAGTACTTC.

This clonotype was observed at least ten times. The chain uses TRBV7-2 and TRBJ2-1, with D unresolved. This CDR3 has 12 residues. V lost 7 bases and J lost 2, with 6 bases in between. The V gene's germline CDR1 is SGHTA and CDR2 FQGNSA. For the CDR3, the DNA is TGTGCCAGCAAGGGCACCTACAATGAGCAGTTCTTC. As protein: CASKGTYNEQFF.

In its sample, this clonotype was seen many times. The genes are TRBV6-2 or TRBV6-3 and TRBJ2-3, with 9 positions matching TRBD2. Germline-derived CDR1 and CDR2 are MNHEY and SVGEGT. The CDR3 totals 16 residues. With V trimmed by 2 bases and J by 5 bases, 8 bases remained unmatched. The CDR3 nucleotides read TGTGCCAGCAGTTACCGGTCTAGCGGGACGGGAGATACGCAGTATTTT. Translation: CASSYRSSGTGDTQYF.

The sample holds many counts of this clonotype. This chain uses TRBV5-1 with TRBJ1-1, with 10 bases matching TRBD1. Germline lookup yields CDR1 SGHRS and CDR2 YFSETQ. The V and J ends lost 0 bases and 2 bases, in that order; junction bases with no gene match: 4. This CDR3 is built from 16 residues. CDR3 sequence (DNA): TGCGCCAGCAGCTTGGAGACAGGGGGCGGAAACACTGAAGCTTTCTTT. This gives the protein CASSLETGGGNTEAFF.

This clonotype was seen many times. For the CDR3, the DNA is TGTGCCAGCAGTGAACAGGGCCCCATCTACGAGCAGTACTTC. Amino acid sequence: CASSEQGPIYEQYF. The J gene is TRBJ2-7, the V gene TRBV2; weak D call: TRBD1 (5 bases). The ends were cut back, 2 bases at V and 3 bases at J, with 11 bases in the middle. CDR3 size: 14 residues. Germline V gene lookup returns CDR1 SNHLY and CDR2 FYNNEI.

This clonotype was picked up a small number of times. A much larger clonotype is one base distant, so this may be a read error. Here the CDR3 DNA reads TGCAGTGCTAGGGGTAATAGCGGGAGGTTGAACATTCAGTACTTC. Encoded protein: CSARGNSGRLNIQYF. The chain uses TRBV20-1 and TRBJ2-4; 10 nucleotides line up with TRBD2. The V and J ends lost 3 bases and 7 bases, in that order; junction bases with no gene match: 9. Germline V gene sequence: CDR1 DFQATT, CDR2 SNEGSKA (reference sequence). This CDR3 is 15 amino acids long.

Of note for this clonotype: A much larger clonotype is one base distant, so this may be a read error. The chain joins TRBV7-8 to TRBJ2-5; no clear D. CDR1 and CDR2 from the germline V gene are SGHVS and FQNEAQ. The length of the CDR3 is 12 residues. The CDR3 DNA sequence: TGTTCCAGCAGCTTAACCAAAGAGACCCAGTACTTC. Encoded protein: CSSSLTKETQYF.

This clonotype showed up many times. DNA of the CDR3: TGCAGCGTCGTAATGGGGAGAGATGAAAAACTGTTTTTT. Its protein is CSVVMGRDEKLFF. The J gene is TRBJ1-4, the V gene TRBV29-1; no clear D gene. The CDR3 extends over 13 amino acids. Germline CDR1 is SQVTM and CDR2 is ANQGSEA. The ends were cut back, 6 bases at V and 6 bases at J, with 14 bases in the middle. Full variable domain (remainder filled in from reference TRBV29-1 and TRBJ1-4): SAVISQKPSRDICQRGTSLTIQCQVDSQVTMMFWYRQQPGQSLTLIATANQGSEATYESGFVIDKFPISRPNLTFSTLTVSNMSPEDSSIYLCSVVMGRDEKLFFGSGTQLSVL.

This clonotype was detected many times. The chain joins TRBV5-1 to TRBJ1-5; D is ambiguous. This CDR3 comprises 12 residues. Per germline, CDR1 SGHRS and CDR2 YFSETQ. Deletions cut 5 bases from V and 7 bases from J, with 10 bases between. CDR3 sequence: CASSFDGQPQHF. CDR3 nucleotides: TGCGCCAGCAGTTTCGACGGGCAGCCCCAGCATTTT.

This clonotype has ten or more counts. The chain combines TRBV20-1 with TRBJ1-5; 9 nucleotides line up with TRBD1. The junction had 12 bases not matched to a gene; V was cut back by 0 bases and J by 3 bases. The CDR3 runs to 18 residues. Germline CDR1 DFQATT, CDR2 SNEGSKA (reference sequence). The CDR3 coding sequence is TGCAGTGCTAGAGATGCGAGACAGGGGGAAAGGGACAATCAGCCCCAGCATTTT. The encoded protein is CSARDARQGERDNQPQHF.

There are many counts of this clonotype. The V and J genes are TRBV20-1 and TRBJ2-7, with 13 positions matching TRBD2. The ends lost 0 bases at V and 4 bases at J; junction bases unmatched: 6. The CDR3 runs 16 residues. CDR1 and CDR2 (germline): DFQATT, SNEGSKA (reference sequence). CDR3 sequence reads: CSARDFRTSGGYEQYF. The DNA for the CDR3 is TGCAGTGCTAGAGATTTCAGGACTAGCGGGGGATACGAGCAGTACTTC.

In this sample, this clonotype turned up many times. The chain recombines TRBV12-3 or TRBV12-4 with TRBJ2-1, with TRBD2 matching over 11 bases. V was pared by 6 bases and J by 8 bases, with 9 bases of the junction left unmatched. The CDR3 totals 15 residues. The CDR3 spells CASRFLAGGRDEQFF. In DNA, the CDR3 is TGTGCCAGCAGATTCCTAGCGGGGGGCCGGGATGAGCAGTTCTTC.

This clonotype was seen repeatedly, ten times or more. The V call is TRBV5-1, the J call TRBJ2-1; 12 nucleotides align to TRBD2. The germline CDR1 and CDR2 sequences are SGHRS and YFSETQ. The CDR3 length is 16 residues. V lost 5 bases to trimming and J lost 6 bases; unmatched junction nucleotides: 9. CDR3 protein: CASSLPGLAGINEQFF. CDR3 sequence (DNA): TGCGCCAGCAGTTTACCCGGACTAGCGGGAATCAATGAGCAGTTCTTC.

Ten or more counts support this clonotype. CDR3 bases: TGTGCCAGCAGTTCCGGACAGACCTTGAACACTGAAGCTTTCTTT. This codes for CASSSGQTLNTEAFF. The V and J genes are TRBV6-6 and TRBJ1-1; weak D call: TRBD1 (6 bases). The CDR3 runs to 15 residues. Germline assignment: CDR1 MNHNY and CDR2 SVGAGI (reference sequence). The V end was cut by 4 bases, the J end by 0 bases, with 12 bases between.

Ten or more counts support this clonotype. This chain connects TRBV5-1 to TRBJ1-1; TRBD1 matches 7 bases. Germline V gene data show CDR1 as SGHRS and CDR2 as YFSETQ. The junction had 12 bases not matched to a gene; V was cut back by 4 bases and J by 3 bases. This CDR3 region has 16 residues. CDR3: CASSRDRSSGYTEAFF. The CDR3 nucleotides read TGCGCCAGCAGCAGGGACAGATCCTCAGGGTACACTGAAGCTTTCTTT.

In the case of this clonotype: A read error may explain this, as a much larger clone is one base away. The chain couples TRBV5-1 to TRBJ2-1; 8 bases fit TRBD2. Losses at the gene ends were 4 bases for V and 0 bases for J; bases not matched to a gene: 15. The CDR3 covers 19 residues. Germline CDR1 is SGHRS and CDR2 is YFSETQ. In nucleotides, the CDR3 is TGCGCCAGCAGCGTGGGACTAGTGGGGGCCAAGAGCTCCTACAATGAGCAGTTCTTC. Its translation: CASSVGLVGAKSSYNEQFF. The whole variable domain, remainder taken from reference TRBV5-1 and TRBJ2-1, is KAGVTQTPRYLIKTRGQQVTLSCSPISGHRSVSWYQQTPGQGLQFLFEYFSETQRNKGNFPGRFSGRQFSNSRSEMNVSTLELGDSALYLCASSVGLVGAKSSYNEQFFGPGTRLTVL.

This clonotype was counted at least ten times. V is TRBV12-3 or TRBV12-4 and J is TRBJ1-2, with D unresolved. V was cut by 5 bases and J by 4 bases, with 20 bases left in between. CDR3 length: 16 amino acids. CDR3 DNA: TGTGCCAGCAGTAATAGTGCCGCCACGGGGATCTATGGCTACACCTTC. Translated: CASSNSAATGIYGYTF.

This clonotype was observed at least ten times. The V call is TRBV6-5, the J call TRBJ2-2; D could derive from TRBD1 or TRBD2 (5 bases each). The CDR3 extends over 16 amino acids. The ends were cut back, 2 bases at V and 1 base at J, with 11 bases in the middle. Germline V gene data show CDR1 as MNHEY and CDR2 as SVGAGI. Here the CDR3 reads CASSYGTIQNTGELFF. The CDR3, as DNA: TGTGCCAGCAGTTACGGGACCATTCAGAACACCGGGGAGCTGTTTTTT.

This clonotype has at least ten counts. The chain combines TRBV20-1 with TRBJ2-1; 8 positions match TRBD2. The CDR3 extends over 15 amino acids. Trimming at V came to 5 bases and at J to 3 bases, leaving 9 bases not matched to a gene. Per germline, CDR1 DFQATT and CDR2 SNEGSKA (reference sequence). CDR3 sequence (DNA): TGCAGTGCTTCGGTGGGCGGGGGGTACTACAATGAGCAGTTCTTC. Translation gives CSASVGGGYYNEQFF.

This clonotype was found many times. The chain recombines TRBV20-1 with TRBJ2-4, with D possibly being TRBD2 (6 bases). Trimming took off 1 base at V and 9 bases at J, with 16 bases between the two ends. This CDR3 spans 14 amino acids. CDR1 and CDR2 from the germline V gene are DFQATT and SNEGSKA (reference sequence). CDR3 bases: TGCAGTGCTAGAGCCCCGGGGGAGAACGGCATTCAGTACTTC. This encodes CSARAPGENGIQYF.

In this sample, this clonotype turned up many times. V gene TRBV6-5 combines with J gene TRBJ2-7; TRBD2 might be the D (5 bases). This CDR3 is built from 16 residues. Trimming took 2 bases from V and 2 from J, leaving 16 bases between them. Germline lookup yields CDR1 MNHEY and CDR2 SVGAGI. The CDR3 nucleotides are TGTGCCAGCAGTTACACCGCCCACAGAGGGACCTACGAGCAGTACTTC. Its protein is CASSYTAHRGTYEQYF.

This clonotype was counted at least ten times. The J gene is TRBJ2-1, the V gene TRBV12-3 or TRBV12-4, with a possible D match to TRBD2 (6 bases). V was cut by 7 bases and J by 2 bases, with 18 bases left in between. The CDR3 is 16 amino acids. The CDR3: CASKPGTGATYNEQFF. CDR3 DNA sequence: TGTGCCAGCAAACCAGGGACGGGAGCCACCTACAATGAGCAGTTCTTC.

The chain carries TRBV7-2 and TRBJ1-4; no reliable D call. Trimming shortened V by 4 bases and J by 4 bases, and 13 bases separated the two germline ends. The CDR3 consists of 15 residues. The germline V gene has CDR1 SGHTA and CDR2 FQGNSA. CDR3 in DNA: TGTGCCAGCAGCTCCTTTGGGGATTTTAATGAAAAACTGTTTTTT. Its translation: CASSSFGDFNEKLFF.

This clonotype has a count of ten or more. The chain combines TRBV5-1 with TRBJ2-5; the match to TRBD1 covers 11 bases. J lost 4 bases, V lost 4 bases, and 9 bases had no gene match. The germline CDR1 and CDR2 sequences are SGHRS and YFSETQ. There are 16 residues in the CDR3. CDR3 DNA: TGCGCCAGCAGCCGTGGACAGGGGGCGAGAGGAGAGACCCAGTACTTC. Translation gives CASSRGQGARGETQYF.